The 4 T cell receptor beta chains below come from one sample, sequenced in a study of blood T cell repertoires in COVID-19. Using immunoSEQ multiplex PCR, the repertoire was profiled, and TCRdb retains in-frame clones only, with some absent. Here the sample spans hundreds of thousands of clones, approximately 80% being singletons. Source material: peripheral blood. These receptors all stem from a man aged 35-49 years with acute or convalescent COVID-19.

This clone was seen a single time. The chain employs TRBV28 and TRBJ2-1; D call uncertain. Germline CDR1 is MDHEN and CDR2 is SYDVKM. V lost 3 bases, J lost 0 bases, and 9 bases lay in between. The CDR3 consists of 15 residues. This CDR3 reads CASSFGAFSYNEQFF. Written as DNA, the CDR3 is TGTGCCAGCAGTTTTGGAGCCTTCTCCTACAATGAGCAGTTCTTC. The complete variable domain, with remaining parts taken from reference TRBV28 and TRBJ2-1, reads DVKVTQSSRYLVKRTGEKVFLECVQDMDHENMFWYRQDPGLGLRLIYFSYDVKMKEKGDIPEGYSVSREKKERFSLILESASTNQTSMYLCASSFGAFSYNEQFFGPGTRLTVL.

This clone was observed a single time. The rearrangement joins TRBV5-1 to TRBJ2-7, with 8 bases fitting TRBD1. The CDR3 length is 16 residues. The V gene's germline CDR1 is SGHRS and CDR2 YFSETQ. The trim removed 0 bases at V and 3 bases at J, leaving 8 bases unmatched. This CDR3 is CASSLDGDRTIYEQYF. CDR3 in DNA: TGCGCCAGCAGCTTGGATGGGGACAGGACTATCTACGAGCAGTACTTC.

The gene calls are TRBV27 and TRBJ1-1; 10 nucleotides agree with TRBD1. The CDR3 is 16 amino acids. J gave up 5 bases and V 5 bases, and 11 bases lay outside the gene matches. Germline CDR1 is MNHEY and CDR2 is SMNVEV (reference sequence). The CDR3 is CASSPRQGAFKTEAFF. The CDR3 DNA sequence: TGTGCCAGCAGTCCCCGACAGGGGGCCTTCAAGACTGAAGCTTTCTTT.

The V gene is TRBV4-2, the J gene TRBJ1-5; 7 nucleotides line up with TRBD1. After removal of 2 bases from V and 3 bases from J, the junction contained 4 bases not matched to a gene. The CDR3 is 15 residues long. In germline, CDR1 is LGHNA, CDR2 YNFKEQ. The CDR3 reads CASSQTDRHNQPQHF. CDR3 DNA: TGTGCCAGCAGCCAAACGGACAGGCACAATCAGCCCCAGCATTTT.